A single sample gave rise to the 8 T cell receptor beta chains below, sequenced in a study of blood T cells in healthy people across ages. Primed by a sample-barcoded 5' primer and a J-beta primer mix, a second PCR proceeded for 7 to 11 cycles. TCRdb independently ran MiXCR on the 5' RACE reads; one entry per CDR3 protein. The sample lists about 730,000 distinct CDR3 sequences, around 46% seen once, with about 20% in the top ten. Sample: blood. These receptors originate from a woman aged 55-70 years in good health.

The chain has TRBV20-1 and TRBJ2-7; TRBD2 matches at 8 bases. The CDR3 extends over 15 amino acids. V shed 0 bases, J shed 2 bases, and the junction held 6 bases outside the gene matches. Germline CDR1 is DFQATT and CDR2 is SNEGSKA (reference sequence). The CDR3 reads CSAREIAGPPYEQYF. The DNA of the CDR3 is TGCAGTGCTAGAGAAATAGCGGGGCCTCCCTACGAGCAGTACTTC.

Concerning this clonotype itself: This may be a read error: a much more frequent sequence differs by one nucleotide. This rearrangement joins TRBV7-9 to TRBJ2-3; D remains unclear. This CDR3 is 13 amino acids long. Per the germline V gene, CDR1 is SEHNR and CDR2 is FQNEAQ (reference sequence). The CDR3: CASSASSTNTQYF. CDR3 DNA sequence: TGTGCCAGCAGCGCCTCCAGCACAAATACGCAGTATTTT. Using reference TRBV7-9 and TRBJ2-3 for the parts outside the CDR3, the full variable domain is DTGVSQNPRHKITKRGQNVTFRCDPISEHNRLYWYRQTLGQGPEFLTYFQNEAQLEKSRLLSDRFSAERPKGSFSTLEIQRTEQGDSAMYLCASSASSTNTQYFGPGTRLTVL.

This clonotype came up once. This rearrangement joins TRBV4-2 to TRBJ2-3, with TRBD2 matching 10 bases. The CDR3 loop spans 16 amino acids. With V trimmed by 4 bases and J by 4 bases, 8 bases remained unmatched. Germline CDR1 LGHNA, CDR2 YNFKEQ. In nucleotides, the CDR3 is TGTGCCAGCAGCCCGACTAGCGGGCGGAGCTCAGATACGCAGTATTTT. Its protein is CASSPTSGRSSDTQYF.

This clonotype came up once. The CDR3 DNA reads TGTGCCAGCAGTACTATGCCGGGACTAGCGGGGTACAATGAGCAGTACTTC. Amino acids: CASSTMPGLAGYNEQYF. This rearrangement joins TRBV27 to TRBJ2-5; 13 bases align to TRBD2. Germline CDR1 reads MNHEY; CDR2 reads SMNVEV (reference sequence). The CDR3 runs to 17 residues. The V and J ends lost 5 bases and 11 bases, in that order; junction bases with no gene match: 17.

The gene calls are TRBV4-2 and TRBJ2-1; D is undetermined. The CDR3 is 12 amino acids. CDR1 LGHNA and CDR2 YNFKEQ come from the germline V gene. V was shortened by 1 base and J by 6 bases, with 4 bases between the two germline ends. The CDR3 DNA is TGTGCCAGCAGCCAAGGATTCAATGAGCAGTTCTTC. It encodes CASSQGFNEQFF.

The chain couples TRBV7-9 to TRBJ2-1; 8 bases are a match to TRBD2. The J call is doubtful: the DNA matches TRBJ2-7 better. CDR1 and CDR2 (germline): SEHNR, FQNEAQ (reference sequence). The CDR3 sequence is 17 residues long. CDR3 bases: TGTGCCAGCAGCTTTGCCTTAGCGGGATCTTTCTACAATGAGCAGTACTTC. Protein: CASSFALAGSFYNEQYF.

The genes are TRBV7-9 and TRBJ2-7; D ambiguous. The V gene's germline CDR1 is SEHNR and CDR2 FQNEAQ (reference sequence). The CDR3 length is 14 residues. V was trimmed by 5 bases and J by 6 bases, leaving 17 bases between them. CDR3 sequence (DNA): TGTGCCAGCAGCACAATCGGCGGAATCGGCGAGCAGTACTTC. Its protein product is CASSTIGGIGEQYF. The full variable domain, with the rest looked up from reference TRBV7-9 and TRBJ2-7, is DTGVSQNPRHKITKRGQNVTFRCDPISEHNRLYWYRQTLGQGPEFLTYFQNEAQLEKSRLLSDRFSAERPKGSFSTLEIQRTEQGDSAMYLCASSTIGGIGEQYFGPGTRLTVT.

The chain combines TRBV6-5 with TRBJ1-2; no reliable D call. The CDR3 runs 15 residues. V lost 2 bases and J 2 bases, leaving 12 bases between the germline ends. The V gene's germline CDR1 is MNHEY and CDR2 SVGAGI. CDR3: CASSYRDSRNYGYTF. DNA for the CDR3: TGTGCCAGCAGTTACCGGGATTCCAGGAACTATGGCTACACCTTC.